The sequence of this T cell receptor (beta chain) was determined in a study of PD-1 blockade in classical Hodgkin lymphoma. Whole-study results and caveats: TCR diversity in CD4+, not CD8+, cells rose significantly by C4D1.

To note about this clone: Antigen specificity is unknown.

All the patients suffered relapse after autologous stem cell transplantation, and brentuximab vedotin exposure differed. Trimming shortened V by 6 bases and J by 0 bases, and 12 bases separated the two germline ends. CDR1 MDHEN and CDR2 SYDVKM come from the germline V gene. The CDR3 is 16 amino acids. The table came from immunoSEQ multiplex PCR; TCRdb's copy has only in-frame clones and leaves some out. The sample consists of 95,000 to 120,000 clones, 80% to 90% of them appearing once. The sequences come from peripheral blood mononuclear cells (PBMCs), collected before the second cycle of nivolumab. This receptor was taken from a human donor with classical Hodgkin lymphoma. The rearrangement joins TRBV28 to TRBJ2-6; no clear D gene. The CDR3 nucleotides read TGTGCCAGCAGCATAAACCGGGTCTCTGGGGCCAACGTCCTGACTTTC. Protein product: CASSINRVSGANVLTF.